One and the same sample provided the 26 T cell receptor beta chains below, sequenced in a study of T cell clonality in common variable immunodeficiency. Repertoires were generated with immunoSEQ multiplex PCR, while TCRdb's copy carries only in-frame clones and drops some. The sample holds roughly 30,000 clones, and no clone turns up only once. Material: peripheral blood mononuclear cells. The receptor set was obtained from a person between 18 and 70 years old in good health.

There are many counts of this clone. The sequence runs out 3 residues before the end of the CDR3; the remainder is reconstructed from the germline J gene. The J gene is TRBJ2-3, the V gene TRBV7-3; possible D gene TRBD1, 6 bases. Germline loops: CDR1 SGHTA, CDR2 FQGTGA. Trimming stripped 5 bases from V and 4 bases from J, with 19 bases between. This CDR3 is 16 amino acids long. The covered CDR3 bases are TGTGCCAGCAGCCAAGGGGGAGACTACCTATCAGATACG. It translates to CASSQGGDYLSDT. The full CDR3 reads CASSQGGDYLSDTQYF.

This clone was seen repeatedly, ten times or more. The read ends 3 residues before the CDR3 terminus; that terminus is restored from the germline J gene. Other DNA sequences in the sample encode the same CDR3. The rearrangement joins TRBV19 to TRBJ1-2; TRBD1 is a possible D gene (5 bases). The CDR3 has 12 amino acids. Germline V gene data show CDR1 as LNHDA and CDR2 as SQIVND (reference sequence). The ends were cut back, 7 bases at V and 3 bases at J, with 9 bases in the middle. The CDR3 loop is CASNDRDYGYTF. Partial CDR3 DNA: TGTGCCAGTAACGACAGAGACTATGGC.

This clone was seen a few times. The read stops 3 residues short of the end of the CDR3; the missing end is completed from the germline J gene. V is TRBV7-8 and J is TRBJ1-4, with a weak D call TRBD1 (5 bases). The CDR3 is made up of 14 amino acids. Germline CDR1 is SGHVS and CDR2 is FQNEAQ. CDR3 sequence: CASSLGAGNSPLFF. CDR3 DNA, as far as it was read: TGTGCCAGCAGCTTAGGGGCAGGGAATTCACCA.

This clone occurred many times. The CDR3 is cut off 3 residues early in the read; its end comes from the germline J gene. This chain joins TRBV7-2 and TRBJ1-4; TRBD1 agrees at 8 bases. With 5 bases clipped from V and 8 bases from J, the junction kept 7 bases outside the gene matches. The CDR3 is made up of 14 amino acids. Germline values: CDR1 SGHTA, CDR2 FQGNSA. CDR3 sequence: CASSPGDRPEKLFF. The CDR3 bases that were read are TGTGCCAGCAGCCCCGGGGACAGGCCCGAAAAA.

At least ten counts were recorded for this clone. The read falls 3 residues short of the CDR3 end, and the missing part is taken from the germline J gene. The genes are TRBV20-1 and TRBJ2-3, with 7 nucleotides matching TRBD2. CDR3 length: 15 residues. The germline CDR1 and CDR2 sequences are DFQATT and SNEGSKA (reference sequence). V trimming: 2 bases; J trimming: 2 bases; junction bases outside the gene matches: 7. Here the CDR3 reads CSARRLAAFTDTQYF. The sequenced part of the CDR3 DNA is TGCAGTGCTAGACGTCTAGCGGCCTTCACAGATACG.

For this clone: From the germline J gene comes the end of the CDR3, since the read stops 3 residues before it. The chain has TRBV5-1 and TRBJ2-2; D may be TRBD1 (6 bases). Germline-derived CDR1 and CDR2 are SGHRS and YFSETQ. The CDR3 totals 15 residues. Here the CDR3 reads CASSSSTGRQEKLFF. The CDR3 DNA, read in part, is TGCGCCAGCAGCTCTTCAACAGGGCGGCAAGAAAAG.

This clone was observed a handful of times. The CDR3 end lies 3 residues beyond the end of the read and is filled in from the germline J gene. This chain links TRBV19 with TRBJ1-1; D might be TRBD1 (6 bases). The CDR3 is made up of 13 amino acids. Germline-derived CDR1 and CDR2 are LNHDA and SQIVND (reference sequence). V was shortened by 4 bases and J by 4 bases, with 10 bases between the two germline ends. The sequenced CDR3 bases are TGTGCCAGTAGTAGGACAGTGATCACTGAA. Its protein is CASSRTVITE. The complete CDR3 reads CASSRTVITEAFF.

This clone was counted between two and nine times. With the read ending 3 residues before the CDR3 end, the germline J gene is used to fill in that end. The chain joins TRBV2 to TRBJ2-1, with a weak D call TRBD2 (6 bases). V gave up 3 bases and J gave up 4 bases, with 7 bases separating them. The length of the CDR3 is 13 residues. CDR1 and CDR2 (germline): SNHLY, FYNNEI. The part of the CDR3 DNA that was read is TGTGCCAGCAGTGAGCGGGAATACAATGAG. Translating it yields CASSEREYNE. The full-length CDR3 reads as CASSEREYNEQFF.

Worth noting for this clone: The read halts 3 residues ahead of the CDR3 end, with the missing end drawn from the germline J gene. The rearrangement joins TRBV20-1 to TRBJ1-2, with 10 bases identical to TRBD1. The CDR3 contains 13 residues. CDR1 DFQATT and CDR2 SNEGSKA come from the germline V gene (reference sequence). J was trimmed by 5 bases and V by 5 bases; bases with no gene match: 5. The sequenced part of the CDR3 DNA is TGCAGTGCTGAGGGACAGGGGAGATATGGC. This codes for CSAEGQGRYG. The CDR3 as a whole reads CSAEGQGRYGYTF.

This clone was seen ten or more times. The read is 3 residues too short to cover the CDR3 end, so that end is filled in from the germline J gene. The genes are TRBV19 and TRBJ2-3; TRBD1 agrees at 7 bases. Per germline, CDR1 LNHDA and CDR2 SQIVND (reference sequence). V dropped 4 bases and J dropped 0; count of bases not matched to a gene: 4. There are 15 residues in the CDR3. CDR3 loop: CASSKNRGSTDTQYF. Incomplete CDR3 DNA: TGTGCCAGTAGTAAAAACAGGGGAAGCACAGATACG.

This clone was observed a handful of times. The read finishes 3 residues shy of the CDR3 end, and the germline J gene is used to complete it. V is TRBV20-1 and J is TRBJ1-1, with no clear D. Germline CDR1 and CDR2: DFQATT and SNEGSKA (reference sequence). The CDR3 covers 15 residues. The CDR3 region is CSASGETSAYNEAFF. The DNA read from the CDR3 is TGCAGTGCTAGTGGCGAGACTAGCGCCTACAATGAG.

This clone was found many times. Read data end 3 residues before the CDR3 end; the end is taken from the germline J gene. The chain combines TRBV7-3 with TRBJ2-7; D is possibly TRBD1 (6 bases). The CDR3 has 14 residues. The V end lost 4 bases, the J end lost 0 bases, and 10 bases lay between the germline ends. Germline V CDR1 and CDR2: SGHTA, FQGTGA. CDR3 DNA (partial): TGTGCCAGCAGCTCAACGGACAGCTCCTACGAG. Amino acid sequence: CASSSTDSSYE. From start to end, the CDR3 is CASSSTDSSYEQYF.

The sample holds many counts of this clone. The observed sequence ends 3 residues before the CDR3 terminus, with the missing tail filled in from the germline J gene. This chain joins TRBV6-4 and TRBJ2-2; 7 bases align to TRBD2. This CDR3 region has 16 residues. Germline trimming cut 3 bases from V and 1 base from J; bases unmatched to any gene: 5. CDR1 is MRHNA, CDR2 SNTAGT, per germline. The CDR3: CASSEGGTENTGELFF. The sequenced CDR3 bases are TGTGCCAGCAGTGAGGGGGGGACTGAGAACACCGGGGAG.

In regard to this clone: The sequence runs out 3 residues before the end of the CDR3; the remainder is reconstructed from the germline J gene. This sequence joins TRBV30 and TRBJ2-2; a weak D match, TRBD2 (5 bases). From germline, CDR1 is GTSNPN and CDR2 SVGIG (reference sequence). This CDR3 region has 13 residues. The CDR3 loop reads CAWSPGNNSPLFF. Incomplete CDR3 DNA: TGTGCCTGGAGTCCGGGGAATAATTCACCG. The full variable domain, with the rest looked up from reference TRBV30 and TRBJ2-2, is SQTIHQWPATLVQPVGSPLSLECTVEGTSNPNLYWYRQAAGRGLQLLFYSVGIGQISSEVPQNLSASRPQDRQFILSSKKLLLSDSGFYLCAWSPGNNSPLFFGEGSRLTVL.

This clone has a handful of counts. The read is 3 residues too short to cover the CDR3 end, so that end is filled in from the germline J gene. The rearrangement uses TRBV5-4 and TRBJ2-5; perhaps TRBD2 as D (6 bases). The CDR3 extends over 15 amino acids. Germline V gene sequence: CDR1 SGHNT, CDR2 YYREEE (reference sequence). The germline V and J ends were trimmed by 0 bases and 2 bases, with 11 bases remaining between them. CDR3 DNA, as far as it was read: TGTGCCAGCAGCTTGGAGGGTGGAGGGCAAGAGACC. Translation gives CASSLEGGGQET. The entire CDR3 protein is CASSLEGGGQETQYF.

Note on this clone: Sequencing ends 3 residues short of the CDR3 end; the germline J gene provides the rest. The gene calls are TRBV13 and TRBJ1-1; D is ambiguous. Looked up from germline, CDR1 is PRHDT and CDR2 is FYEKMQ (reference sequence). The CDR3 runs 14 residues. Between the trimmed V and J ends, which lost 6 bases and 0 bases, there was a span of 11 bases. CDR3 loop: CASSLRSLNTEAFF. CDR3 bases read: TGTGCCAGCAGTCTGAGGTCACTGAACACTGAA.

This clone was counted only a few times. Incomplete CDR3 DNA: TGTGCCAGCTCACCTGATGGCAGGACAGGCGAC. Amino acid sequence: CASSPDGRTGD. The full CDR3 is CASSPDGRTGDYTF. The chain employs TRBV18 and TRBJ1-2; 7 bases match TRBD1. The read ends 3 residues before the CDR3 terminus; that terminus is restored from the germline J gene. This CDR3 comprises 14 residues. The germline CDR1 and CDR2 sequences are KGHSH and LQKENI.

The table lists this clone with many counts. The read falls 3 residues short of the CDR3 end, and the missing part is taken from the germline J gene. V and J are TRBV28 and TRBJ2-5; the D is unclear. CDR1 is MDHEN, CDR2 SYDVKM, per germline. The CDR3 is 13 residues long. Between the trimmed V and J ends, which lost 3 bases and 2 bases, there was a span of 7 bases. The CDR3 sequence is CASSFGTQETQYF. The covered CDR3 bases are TGTGCCAGCAGTTTTGGCACACAAGAGACC. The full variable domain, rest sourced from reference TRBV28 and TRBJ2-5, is DVKVTQSSRYLVKRTGEKVFLECVQDMDHENMFWYRQDPGLGLRLIYFSYDVKMKEKGDIPEGYSVSREKKERFSLILESASTNQTSMYLCASSFGTQETQYFGPGTRLLVL.

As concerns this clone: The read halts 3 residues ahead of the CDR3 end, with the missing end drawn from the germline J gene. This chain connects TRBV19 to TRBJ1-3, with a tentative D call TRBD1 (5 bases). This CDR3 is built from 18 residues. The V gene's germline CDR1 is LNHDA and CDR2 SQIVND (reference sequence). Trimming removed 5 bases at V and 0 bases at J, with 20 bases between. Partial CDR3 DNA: TGTGCCAGTAGTGTAGGGGCAGCCTACACTAGCTCTGGAAACACC. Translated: CASSVGAAYTSSGNT. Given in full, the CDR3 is CASSVGAAYTSSGNTIYF.

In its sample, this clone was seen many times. The CDR3 bases that were read are TGTGCCACCAACAGGGGTGAAGGCAATCAGCCC. As protein: CATNRGEGNQP. The entire CDR3 protein reads CATNRGEGNQPQHF. J is TRBJ1-5 and V is TRBV19; 7 bases map to TRBD1. The read ends 3 residues early relative to the CDR3; the germline J gene fills the gap. Germline loops: CDR1 LNHDA, CDR2 SQIVND (reference sequence). V shed 10 bases, J shed 2 bases, and the junction held 8 bases outside the gene matches. The CDR3 is 14 amino acids.

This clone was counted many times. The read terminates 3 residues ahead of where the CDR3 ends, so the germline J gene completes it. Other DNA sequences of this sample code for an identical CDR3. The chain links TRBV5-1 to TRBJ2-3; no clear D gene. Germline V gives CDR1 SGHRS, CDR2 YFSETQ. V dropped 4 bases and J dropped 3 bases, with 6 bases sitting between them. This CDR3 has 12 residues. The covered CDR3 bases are TGCGCCAGCAGCCCCAATACAGATACG. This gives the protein CASSPNTDT. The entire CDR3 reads CASSPNTDTQYF. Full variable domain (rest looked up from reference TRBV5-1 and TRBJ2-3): KAGVTQTPRYLIKTRGQQVTLSCSPISGHRSVSWYQQTPGQGLQFLFEYFSETQRNKGNFPGRFSGRQFSNSRSEMNVSTLELGDSALYLCASSPNTDTQYFGPGTRLTVL.

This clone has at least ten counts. The CDR3 region is CASSLPGTSFGYTF. The covered CDR3 bases are TGTGCCAGCTCACTCCCCGGGACAAGCTTCGGC. The chain recombines TRBV18 with TRBJ1-2; TRBD1 is a possible D gene (6 bases). The missing CDR3 end, 3 residues past where the read stops, is filled in from the germline J gene. Germline V gene data show CDR1 as KGHSH and CDR2 as LQKENI. The CDR3 is 14 residues long.

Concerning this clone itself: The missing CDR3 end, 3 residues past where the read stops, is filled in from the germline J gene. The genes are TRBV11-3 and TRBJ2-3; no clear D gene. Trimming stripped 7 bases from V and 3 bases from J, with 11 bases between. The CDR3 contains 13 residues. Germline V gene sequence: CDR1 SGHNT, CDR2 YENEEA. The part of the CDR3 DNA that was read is TGTGCCAGCACGTTATACGGGACAGATACG. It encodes CASTLYGTDT. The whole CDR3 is CASTLYGTDTQYF.

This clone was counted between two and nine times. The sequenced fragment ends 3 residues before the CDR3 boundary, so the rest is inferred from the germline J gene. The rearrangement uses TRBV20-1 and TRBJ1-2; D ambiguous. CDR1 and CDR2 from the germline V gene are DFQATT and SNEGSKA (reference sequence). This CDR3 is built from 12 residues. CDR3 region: CSASASPDTYTF. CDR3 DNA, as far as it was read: TGCAGTGCTAGTGCTAGCCCAGATACC.

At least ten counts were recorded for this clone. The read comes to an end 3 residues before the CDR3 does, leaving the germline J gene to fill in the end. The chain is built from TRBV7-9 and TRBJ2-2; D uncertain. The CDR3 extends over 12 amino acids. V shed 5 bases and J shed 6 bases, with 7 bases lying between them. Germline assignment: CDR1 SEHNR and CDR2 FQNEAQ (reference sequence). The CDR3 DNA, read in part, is TGTGCCAGCAGCCCCATCCCCGGGGAG. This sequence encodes CASSPIPGE. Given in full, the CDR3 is CASSPIPGELFF.

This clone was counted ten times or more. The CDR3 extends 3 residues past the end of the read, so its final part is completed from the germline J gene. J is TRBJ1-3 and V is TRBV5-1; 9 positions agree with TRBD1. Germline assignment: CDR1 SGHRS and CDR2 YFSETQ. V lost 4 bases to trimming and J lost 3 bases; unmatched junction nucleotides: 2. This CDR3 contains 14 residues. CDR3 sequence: CASSQTGGGNTIYF. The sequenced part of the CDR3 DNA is TGCGCCAGCAGCCAGACAGGGGGTGGAAACACC.